This TCR beta chain was recovered during a study of cytomegalovirus exposure and HLA in healthy donors. Study-level findings and limits: Rare TCR sequences predominated, though certain public TCRs were found in many donors. Reported results showed that the classifier diagnosed cytomegalovirus status with high specificity and sensitivity. Under in vitro conditions, three CMV-associated chains were confirmed as specific for CMV antigens. The study designated 150 to 200 TCR beta chains cytomegalovirus-associated.

About this clone: The antigen remains undetermined.

Profiled with immunoSEQ multiplex PCR; TCRdb holds only in-frame clones, not every one. The sample records roughly 260,000 clones, 87% being singletons. The junction had 5 bases not matched to a gene; V was cut back by 0 bases and J by 7 bases. The CDR3 loop spans 16 amino acids. Germline V gives CDR1 SNHLY, CDR2 FYNNEI. Sequenced: PBMCs. The chain has TRBV2 and TRBJ2-1; 11 positions match TRBD2. This receptor was identified in a man aged 18 to 30 in good health and CMV-seronegative. CDR3: CASSEAQGLAANEQFF. The CDR3 bases are TGTGCCAGCAGTGAAGCGCAGGGACTAGCGGCGAATGAGCAGTTCTTC.